This T cell receptor beta chain is drawn from a study of T cells in localized non-small cell lung cancer. Study conclusions and caveats: A single tumor region was sequenced, leaving heterogeneity possible. Adjacent lung was found to contain a median approximately 60 of the top 100 tumor clones. Overall survival was longer when the density of T cells in the blood was higher. Maximal T cell clonality occurred in uninvolved adjacent lung, with tumor ranking below it.

Concerning this clone itself: Antigen specificity is unknown.

Germline lookup yields CDR1 SEHNR and CDR2 FQNEAQ (reference sequence). V was clipped by 5 bases and J by 6 bases, with 11 bases between them. The CDR3 length is 13 residues. TCRdb's copy holds only in-frame clones and misses some; the assay was immunoSEQ multiplex PCR. The table shows approximately 35,000 clones, with 90% occurring only once. The sample in question was peripheral blood, obtained before any cancer treatment. The origin of this receptor is a man aged 35-69 years with stage I lung adenocarcinoma. This sequence joins TRBV7-9 and TRBJ1-5; D remains unclear. CDR3 loop: CASSPGPRQPQHF. In nucleotides, the CDR3 is TGTGCCAGCAGCCCAGGACCCCGTCAGCCCCAGCATTTT.